What follows are 32 T cell receptor beta chains derived from one specimen sequenced in a study of blood T cell repertoires in COVID-19. The data were produced by immunoSEQ multiplex PCR, yet TCRdb's version contains in-frame clones alone and is incomplete. The sample lists roughly 200,000 clones, approximately 89% occurring once. The sequencing sample was made of peripheral blood. The receptor set was obtained from a woman in her sixties with acute or convalescent COVID-19.

The sample holds one count of this clone. The chain has TRBV13 and TRBJ1-1; 8 nucleotides match TRBD1. The CDR3 runs 15 residues. V was clipped by 0 bases and J by 6 bases; unmatched bases: 6. Germline-derived CDR1 and CDR2 are PRHDT and FYEKMQ (reference sequence). The CDR3 spells CASSLGGTGTPEAFF. The CDR3 coding sequence is TGTGCCAGCAGCTTAGGAGGGACAGGAACGCCTGAAGCTTTCTTT.

This clone appeared a single time. The same CDR3 can be traced to other DNA sequences in this sample. The V call is TRBV11-2, the J call TRBJ1-6; D is uncertain. The germline gives CDR1 SGHAT, CDR2 FQNNGV. Trimming stripped 1 base from V and 0 bases from J, with 4 bases between. The CDR3 is 15 residues long. This CDR3 reads CASSLGSSYNSPLHF. In nucleotides, the CDR3 is TGTGCCAGCAGCTTAGGCAGCTCCTATAATTCACCCCTCCACTTT.

This clone came up a few times. The chain has TRBV6-5 and TRBJ2-7; the D is unclear. Germline-derived CDR1 and CDR2 are MNHEY and SVGAGI. V lost 8 bases, J lost 3 bases, and 8 bases lay in between. This CDR3 spans 11 amino acids. In DNA form, the CDR3 reads TGTGCCAGCCCGTCTGTCTACGAGCAGTACTTC. Residues: CASPSVYEQYF.

This clone was recorded only once. This rearrangement joins TRBV15 to TRBJ1-5, with D hard to call. CDR1 is LNHNV, CDR2 YYDKDF, per germline (reference sequence). The V and J ends lost 0 bases and 3 bases respectively, with 15 bases between them. This CDR3 spans 17 amino acids. CDR3 coding DNA: TGTGCCACCAGCAGAGATCAATGGGTAGCGAACAATCAGCCCCAGCATTTT. Residues: CATSRDQWVANNQPQHF.

This rearrangement joins TRBV28 to TRBJ2-1, with a tentative D call TRBD2 (6 bases). The ends were cut back, 3 bases at V and 0 bases at J, with 15 bases in the middle. Germline V gives CDR1 MDHEN, CDR2 SYDVKM. CDR3 length: 17 residues. CDR3: CASSLSAGTASYNEQFF. The CDR3 DNA sequence: TGTGCCAGCAGTTTGTCGGCTGGGACTGCCTCCTACAATGAGCAGTTCTTC.

This chain connects TRBV19 to TRBJ1-1, with D tentatively TRBD1 (6 bases). Germline V CDR1 and CDR2: LNHDA, SQIVND (reference sequence). V lost 7 bases, J lost 8 bases, and 20 bases lay in between. The CDR3 covers 14 residues. CDR3 nucleotides: TGTGCCAGTACTGCCCTGGGAAGGGGGGGAGAAGCTTTCTTT. This codes for CASTALGRGGEAFF.

The chain uses TRBV6-5 and TRBJ1-1; TRBD1 matches at 9 bases. Germline V gene sequence: CDR1 MNHEY, CDR2 SVGAGI. CDR3 size: 13 residues. The J segment lost 6 bases and the V segment lost 7 bases, leaving 6 bases of the junction unmatched. The CDR3 sequence is CASTGQGLAEAFF. The CDR3 DNA reads as TGTGCCAGCACGGGACAGGGACTGGCTGAAGCTTTCTTT.

The rearrangement uses TRBV14 and TRBJ2-1; 7 positions agree with TRBD1. The J segment lost 6 bases and the V segment lost 2 bases, leaving 10 bases of the junction unmatched. Germline loops: CDR1 SGHDN, CDR2 FVKESK. This CDR3 has 16 residues. The CDR3 DNA reads TGTGCCAGCAGCCAATTCAGGACAGGTGGGCCCAATGAGCAGTTCTTC. It translates to CASSQFRTGGPNEQFF.

This chain connects TRBV5-1 to TRBJ2-3, with 10 positions matching TRBD2. V shed 3 bases and J 0 bases; nucleotides not matched to a gene: 4. Germline loops: CDR1 SGHRS, CDR2 YFSETQ. This CDR3 contains 16 residues. CDR3 in amino acids: CASSSGLAASTDTQYF. DNA for the CDR3: TGCGCCAGCAGCTCCGGACTAGCGGCTAGCACAGATACGCAGTATTTT.

This chain connects TRBV19 to TRBJ2-2, with D tentatively TRBD2 (6 bases). CDR1 and CDR2 (germline): LNHDA, SQIVND (reference sequence). Trimming took off 6 bases at V and 4 bases at J, with 9 bases between the two ends. CDR3 length: 13 amino acids. CDR3: CASREGGTGELFF. DNA for the CDR3: TGTGCCAGTAGGGAGGGTGGCACCGGGGAGCTGTTTTTT.

V usage is TRBV2 and J usage is TRBJ1-3; the D is unclear. Trimming left V 6 bases short and J 0 bases short, with 15 bases between. Germline V gene lookup returns CDR1 SNHLY and CDR2 FYNNEI. The CDR3 covers 16 residues. DNA of the CDR3: TGTGCCAGCAGGCCCCCGGGGTCGAGCTCTGGAAACACCATATATTTT. This codes for CASRPPGSSSGNTIYF. The entire variable domain, with the rest obtained from reference TRBV2 and TRBJ1-3, is as follows: EPEVTQTPSHQVTQMGQEVILRCVPISNHLYFYWYRQILGQKVEFLVSFYNNEISEKSEIFDDQFSVERPDGSNFTLKIRSTKLEDSAMYFCASRPPGSSSGNTIYFGEGSWLTVV.

The chain uses TRBV18 and TRBJ2-3, with 10 bases identical to TRBD2. The J segment lost 1 base and the V segment lost 1 base, leaving 2 bases of the junction unmatched. Germline CDR1 and CDR2: KGHSH and LQKENI. This CDR3 comprises 16 residues. The DNA of the CDR3 is TGTGCCAGCTCACCACTTGGGACTAGCGGCACAGATACGCAGTATTTT. This gives the protein CASSPLGTSGTDTQYF.

This sequence joins TRBV28 and TRBJ2-7; weak D call: TRBD2 (6 bases). This CDR3 has 16 residues. Per the germline V gene, CDR1 is MDHEN and CDR2 is SYDVKM. V was pared by 1 base and J by 4 bases, with 17 bases between. The CDR3: CASSLFSVADSYEQYF. In nucleotides, the CDR3 is TGTGCCAGCAGTTTATTCTCGGTAGCGGATTCATACGAGCAGTACTTC.

V is TRBV6-1 and J is TRBJ2-4, with 8 bases fitting TRBD1. V was clipped by 4 bases and J by 1 base; unmatched bases: 18. The CDR3 is 20 residues long. The germline V gene has CDR1 MNHNS and CDR2 SASEGT. The DNA of the CDR3 is TGTGCCAGCAGTGTGTACCCACGGGACAGGTCCCTCTCCGCCAAAAACATTCAGTACTTC. Translation: CASSVYPRDRSLSAKNIQYF.

This clone was recorded a few times. Here the CDR3 DNA reads TGTGCCAGCAGCTTGGCCGGGGTAACCAGTTCACCCCTCCACTTT. Its translation is CASSLAGVTSSPLHF. The chain links TRBV5-4 to TRBJ1-6; D gene ambiguous. CDR1 and CDR2 from the germline V gene are SGHNT and YYREEE (reference sequence). Between the trimmed V and J ends, which lost 0 bases and 9 bases, there was a span of 13 bases. The CDR3 is 15 residues long.

This chain's CDR3 is CASSRTLGSYNEQFF. CDR3 nucleotides: TGTGCCAGCAGCCGAACACTAGGCTCCTACAATGAGCAGTTCTTC. V usage is TRBV14 and J usage is TRBJ2-1; maybe TRBD2 (5 bases). CDR3 length equals 15 residues. The V end was cut by 4 bases, the J end by 0 bases, with 10 bases between. Per germline, CDR1 SGHDN and CDR2 FVKESK. Variable domain in full (rest from reference TRBV14 and TRBJ2-1): EAGVTQFPSHSVIEKGQTVTLRCDPISGHDNLYWYRRVMGKEIKFLLHFVKESKQDESGMPNNRFLAERTGGTYSTLKVQPAELEDSGVYFCASSRTLGSYNEQFFGPGTRLTVL.

This chain joins TRBV12-3 or TRBV12-4 and TRBJ1-6, with no clear D. The V gene lost 6 bases and the J gene lost 8 bases, with 11 bases spanning the gap. This CDR3 contains 13 residues. CDR3 sequence reads: CASRQSIDSPLHF. The CDR3 DNA reads as TGTGCCAGCAGACAGTCCATAGATTCACCCCTCCACTTT.

The chain recombines TRBV2 with TRBJ2-1; D gene uncertain. The ends were cut back, 6 bases at V and 8 bases at J, with 11 bases in the middle. CDR3 length equals 12 residues. The germline V gene has CDR1 SNHLY and CDR2 FYNNEI. In nucleotides, the CDR3 is TGTGCCAGCAGCGCTCGAGGCCATGAGCAGTTCTTC. Its translation: CASSARGHEQFF.

The table lists this clone with a few counts. The chain uses TRBV24-1 and TRBJ1-2; D is possibly TRBD1 (5 bases). V was cut by 6 bases and J by 8 bases, with 15 bases left in between. The germline gives CDR1 KGHDR, CDR2 SFDVKD. The CDR3 totals 13 residues. The CDR3 bases are TGTGCCACCAGTTCTAGGGGAAGTAGCGGCTACACCTTC. Translation: CATSSRGSSGYTF.

The J gene is TRBJ1-4, the V gene TRBV28; 8 bases match TRBD1. Germline CDR1 MDHEN, CDR2 SYDVKM. The CDR3 is made up of 15 amino acids. The J segment lost 7 bases and the V segment lost 5 bases, leaving 9 bases of the junction unmatched. The CDR3 DNA is TGTGCCAGCAGTCCCGACAGGGGTAAGGGTGAAAAACTGTTTTTT. It translates to CASSPDRGKGEKLFF.

This sequence joins TRBV15 and TRBJ1-2; the D gene is possibly TRBD1 (6 bases). The V end lost 3 bases, the J end lost 4 bases, and 12 bases lay between the germline ends. Looked up from germline, CDR1 is LNHNV and CDR2 is YYDKDF (reference sequence). This CDR3 comprises 14 residues. The CDR3 reads CATSRAQGSYGYTF. CDR3 in DNA: TGTGCCACCAGCAGGGCCCAGGGGTCCTATGGCTACACCTTC.

The gene calls are TRBV3-1 (or the pseudogene TRBV3-2) and TRBJ2-3; no definite D call. Deletions cut 4 bases from V and 0 bases from J, with 11 bases between. The V gene's germline CDR1 is LGHDT and CDR2 YNNKEL (reference sequence). The CDR3 length is 15 residues. The CDR3 spells CASSPTPTSTDTQYF. CDR3 sequence (DNA): TGTGCCAGCAGCCCCACCCCTACTAGCACAGATACGCAGTATTTT.

V usage is TRBV19 and J usage is TRBJ2-6; D is possibly TRBD2 (5 bases). V was shortened by 1 base and J by 2 bases, with 6 bases between the two germline ends. CDR1 and CDR2 (germline): LNHDA, SQIVND (reference sequence). The CDR3 contains 15 residues. CDR3 sequence: CASSIGGTGANVLTF. The DNA for the CDR3 is TGTGCCAGTAGTATAGGAGGGACTGGGGCCAACGTCCTGACTTTC.

The rearrangement uses TRBV7-3 and TRBJ2-2; a weak D match, TRBD1 (5 bases). Deletions cut 5 bases from V and 5 bases from J, with 18 bases between. Per the germline V gene, CDR1 is SGHTA and CDR2 is FQGTGA. The CDR3 sequence is 16 residues long. In nucleotides, the CDR3 is TGTGCCAGCAGCCCAAACCCCAGGGAAGTAACCGGGGAGCTGTTTTTT. Its translation: CASSPNPREVTGELFF.

This chain links TRBV6-6 with TRBJ2-6; TRBD1 matches 10 bases. J lost 2 bases, V lost 7 bases, and 5 bases had no gene match. This CDR3 is 16 amino acids long. Germline CDR1 MNHNY, CDR2 SVGAGI (reference sequence). The CDR3: CASNKGQGTGANVLTF. For the CDR3, the DNA is TGTGCCAGCAACAAGGGACAGGGGACTGGGGCCAACGTCCTGACTTTC.

The chain has TRBV7-9 and TRBJ2-3; possibly TRBD2 for D (6 bases). In germline, CDR1 is SEHNR, CDR2 FQNEAQ (reference sequence). CDR3 size: 14 residues. V dropped 5 bases and J dropped 2 bases, with 11 bases sitting between them. CDR3 nucleotide sequence: TGTGCCAGCAGCGGAGGAGGGATCACAGATACGCAGTATTTT. Amino acids: CASSGGGITDTQYF.

In this sample, this clone turned up a few times. The rearrangement links TRBV18 to TRBJ1-1; no firm D call. This CDR3 has 14 residues. The germline V gene has CDR1 KGHSH and CDR2 LQKENI. The germline V and J ends were trimmed by 4 bases and 3 bases, with 12 bases remaining between them. CDR3 sequence reads: CASSQKSSDTEAFF. CDR3 nucleotides: TGTGCCAGCTCACAAAAGTCATCAGACACTGAAGCTTTCTTT.

This chain connects TRBV11-2 to TRBJ1-1; possible D gene TRBD1, 5 bases. The CDR3 runs to 15 residues. Germline V CDR1 and CDR2: SGHAT, FQNNGV. The ends were cut back, 6 bases at V and 0 bases at J, with 14 bases in the middle. In DNA form, the CDR3 reads TGTGCCAGCAGACTATCATGGGGCATGAACACTGAAGCTTTCTTT. It translates to CASRLSWGMNTEAFF.

This chain connects TRBV2 to TRBJ1-1, with TRBD1 identical over 7 bases. The CDR3 has 12 amino acids. The J segment lost 4 bases and the V segment lost 7 bases, leaving 3 bases of the junction unmatched. Per germline, CDR1 SNHLY and CDR2 FYNNEI. The CDR3 protein is CASKTGPTEAFF. In DNA form, the CDR3 reads TGTGCCAGCAAGACAGGGCCCACTGAAGCTTTCTTT.

The rearrangement links TRBV18 to TRBJ2-7; no clear D. This CDR3 spans 12 amino acids. V was cut by 2 bases and J by 7 bases, with 9 bases left in between. Per the germline V gene, CDR1 is KGHSH and CDR2 is LQKENI. The chain's CDR3 is CASSPSSGEQYF. CDR3 bases: TGTGCCAGCTCACCAAGTTCCGGGGAGCAGTACTTC.

V usage is TRBV11-3 and J usage is TRBJ2-3, with D possibly TRBD1 on 7 matching bases. CDR1 SGHNT and CDR2 YENEEA come from the germline V gene. CDR3 length: 13 amino acids. V dropped 7 bases and J dropped 5 bases, with 13 bases sitting between them. Here the CDR3 DNA reads TGTGCCAGCAAACGACAGGGAGGAGATACGCAGTATTTT. Translation gives CASKRQGGDTQYF. Combining the CDR3 with reference TRBV11-3 and TRBJ2-3 gives the whole variable domain EAGVVQSPRYKIIEKKQPVAFWCNPISGHNTLYWYLQNLGQGPELLIRYENEEAVDDSQLPKDRFSAERLKGVDSTLKIQPAELGDSAVYLCASKRQGGDTQYFGPGTRLTVL.

V and J are TRBV6-1 and TRBJ1-1, with 7 bases identical to TRBD1. Germline CDR1 and CDR2: MNHNS and SASEGT. V gave up 5 bases and J gave up 4 bases; unmatched junction bases: 7. The CDR3 consists of 14 residues. The CDR3 sequence is CASSPNRGVTEAFF. The CDR3 DNA reads TGTGCCAGCAGTCCGAACAGGGGTGTCACTGAAGCTTTCTTT.